The 4 T cell receptor beta chains given below trace back to one sample, sequenced in a study of T cell repertoires in cytomegalovirus infection. TCRdb reanalysed the reads using MiXCR and keeps one entry per CDR3 protein. Counted here are around 530,000 distinct CDR3 sequences, 26% occurring once; the ten biggest clones make up approximately 13%. The sample comprised PBMCs. The receptors come from a human donor in good health (CMV status not recorded). Some clones in this sample may be carry-over from other donors' samples.

There are many counts of this clonotype. The gene calls are TRBV7-2 and TRBJ2-1; 9 nucleotides line up with TRBD2. Germline trimming cut 5 bases from V and 4 bases from J; bases unmatched to any gene: 9. The CDR3 is 16 amino acids. Germline V gene sequence: CDR1 SGHTA, CDR2 FQGNSA. The CDR3 reads CASSPVVAGGYNEQFF. The CDR3 DNA is TGTGCCAGCAGCCCCGTGGTTGCGGGGGGGTACAATGAGCAGTTCTTC.

This clonotype has just a few counts. This chain joins TRBV6-2 or TRBV6-3 and TRBJ2-1; 11 bases line up with TRBD2. Germline V CDR1 and CDR2: MNHEY, SVGEGT. With V trimmed by 0 bases and J by 6 bases, 1 base remained unmatched. The CDR3 is 15 amino acids. The CDR3 region is CASSYSGLAGNEQFF. The CDR3 DNA is TGTGCCAGCAGTTACTCCGGACTAGCGGGCAATGAGCAGTTCTTC.

This clonotype came up many times. CDR3 sequence (DNA): TGTGCCAGCAGCTTAGACCGGGGCACTGAAGCTTTCTTT. Its translation is CASSLDRGTEAFF. The chain has TRBV7-2 and TRBJ1-1, with D uncertain. Trimming removed 1 base at V and 4 bases at J, with 7 bases between. Germline V CDR1 and CDR2: SGHTA, FQGNSA. The CDR3 consists of 13 residues.

This clonotype came up once. The J gene is TRBJ2-7, the V gene TRBV19; tentative D call: TRBD2 (7 bases). Germline assignment: CDR1 LNHDA and CDR2 SQIVND (reference sequence). The CDR3 extends over 14 amino acids. V was trimmed by 6 bases and J by 7 bases, leaving 19 bases between them. This CDR3 is CASSLGLEGGEQYF. Here the CDR3 DNA reads TGTGCCAGTAGCCTCGGACTAGAAGGGGGAGAGCAGTACTTC. Together with reference TRBV19 and TRBJ2-7, the CDR3 gives the full variable domain: DGGITQSPKYLFRKEGQNVTLSCEQNLNHDAMYWYRQDPGQGLRLIYYSQIVNDFQKGDIAEGYSVSREKKESFPLTVTSAQKNPTAFYLCASSLGLEGGEQYFGPGTRLTVT.